This passage covers 2 T cell receptor beta chains from one sample sequenced in a study of blood T cell repertoires in COVID-19 (dated by TCRdb to the early 2020s). Library prep was done by the immunoSEQ multiplex PCR assay. Imported from immuneACCESS, the table was reduced by TCRdb to in-frame sequences with V and J called. These copies leave out some clones; in studies compared against another copy, an unresolved V gene accounts for under half, and the cause of the remainder is not known. The sample data list 150,000 to 200,000 clones, and 89% of these were observed just once. The ten largest make up roughly 0.82% of the sample. Sequences were obtained from PBMCs or T cells enriched from blood (not recorded which). Receptors originate from a woman aged 18-29 years who had recovered from COVID-19.

This sequence joins TRBV4-3 and TRBJ1-6, with TRBD1 matching 9 bases. From germline, CDR1 is LGHNA and CDR2 YSLEER. The length of the CDR3 is 17 residues. Trimming took 1 base from V and 9 from J; bases not matched to a gene: 10. CDR3 nucleotide sequence: TGCGCCAGCAGCCAAGTAACAGGGGGCGCGGATCCTTCACCCCTCCACTTT. Translated: CASSQVTGGADPSPLHF.

The rearrangement links TRBV11-3 to TRBJ1-1, with 9 bases that match TRBD1. Germline CDR1 is SGHNT and CDR2 is YENEEA. There are 18 residues in the CDR3. The V and J ends lost 5 bases and 2 bases, in that order; junction bases with no gene match: 15. The DNA of the CDR3 is TGTGCCAGCAGCATCCACTCCGGGACAGGGCATTTTAACACTGAAGCTTTCTTT. It encodes CASSIHSGTGHFNTEAFF.